A selection of T cell receptor beta chains follows, all from one sample in a study of graft-versus-host responses after intestinal transplantation. Their antigen targets remain unknown. Clones were sequenced by immunoSEQ multiplex PCR, and TCRdb holds only the in-frame ones, with some missing. The sample holds 80,000 to 95,000 clones, 85% to 95% seen once. This material consisted of unstimulated CD8+ T cells sorted from spleen or lymph node cells, taken before intestinal transplant. The source of these receptors is a human donor who received an intestinal transplant. The CDR3 runs from the conserved cysteine through the conserved F or W. D genes are given only for firm matches. Clone size is not always given. Where it is, it says once, few, many or a class for expanded clones.

clone_size	d_call	v_call	j_call	cdr3_aa	cdr3_nt
-	-	TRBV9	TRBJ1-4	CASSVVGADDEKLFF	TGTGCCAGCAGCGTAGTGGGAGCTGATGATGAAAAACTGTTTTTT
-	-	TRBV11-1	TRBJ2-3	CASSFGTGDTQYF	TGTGCCAGCAGCTTCGGGACTGGTGATACGCAGTATTTT
-	-	TRBV13	TRBJ1-3	CASSLGTMGSYPGNTIYF	TGTGCCAGCAGCTTAGGAACGATGGGCTCGTATCCTGGAAACACCATATATTTT
-	TRBD2	TRBV19	TRBJ2-7	CASSTGEGTYEQYF	TGTGCCAGTAGTACCGGGGAGGGGACCTACGAGCAGTACTTC
-	-	TRBV1	TRBJ2-6	CTSRVSGLCTSRANVLTF	TGCACCAGCAGAGTCTCAGGTTTGTGCACAAGTCGGGCCAACGTCCTGACTTTC
-	-	TRBV14	TRBJ2-5	CASSQDPSPPLETQYF	TGTGCCAGCAGCCAAGACCCTTCTCCGCCGTTAGAGACCCAGTACTTC
-	-	TRBV6-1	TRBJ2-7	CASRQPWAAYEQYF	TGTGCCAGCAGGCAGCCGTGGGCAGCCTACGAGCAGTACTTC
-	TRBD1	TRBV13	TRBJ1-5	CASSSGQGGMQPQHF	TGTGCCAGCAGCTCCGGACAGGGAGGGATGCAGCCCCAGCATTTT
-	-	TRBV7-6	TRBJ2-5	CASSHSGLGTETQYF	TGTGCCAGCAGCCACAGCGGGTTGGGTACGGAGACCCAGTACTTC
-	-	TRBV4-1	TRBJ2-1	CASSQDPGNEQFF	TGCGCCAGCAGCCAAGACCCAGGAAATGAGCAGTTCTTC
-	-	TRBV7-6	TRBJ2-1	CASSLGPSSDEQFF	TGTGCCAGCAGCTTAGGGCCCAGTAGCGATGAGCAGTTCTTC
-	TRBD1	TRBV4-1	TRBJ2-1	CASSQPDRGRGYNEQFF	TGCGCCAGCAGCCAGCCTGACAGGGGACGAGGCTACAATGAGCAGTTCTTC
once	-	TRBV5-1	TRBJ2-7	CASSQRENLYEQYF	TGCGCCAGCAGCCAGAGGGAGAACCTCTACGAGCAGTACTTC
-	-	TRBV29-1	TRBJ2-6	CSVQGGQFSGANVLTF	TGCAGCGTCCAGGGGGGGCAGTTCTCTGGGGCCAACGTCCTGACTTTC
-	-	TRBV6-5	TRBJ1-1	CASSTSGTEAFF	TGTGCCAGCAGTACCTCGGGGACTGAAGCTTTCTTT
-	-	TRBV11-2	TRBJ2-5	CASSFIRDGPPGETQYF	TGTGCCAGCAGCTTTATCCGAGACGGACCTCCAGGAGAGACCCAGTACTTC
-	TRBD1	TRBV30	TRBJ1-2	CAWTGGYGYTF	TGTGCCTGGACAGGGGGTTATGGCTACACCTTC
-	-	TRBV27	TRBJ2-1	CASSLFNEQFF	TGTGCCAGCAGTTTATTTAATGAGCAGTTCTTC
-	-	TRBV4-1	TRBJ2-2	CASSQDPAGELFF	TGTGCCAGCAGCCAAGATCCGGCGGGGGAGCTGTTTTTT
-	-	TRBV19	TRBJ2-5	CASSTYPAGQETQYF	TGTGCCAGTAGTACCTACCCCGCGGGGCAAGAGACCCAGTACTTC